This T cell receptor beta chain was captured by sequencing in a study of neoadjuvant anti-PD-1 for oral cavity cancer. Study-level findings and limits: Post-treatment tumors with larger preexisting clones showed more shrinkage.

Only in-frame clones appear in the TCRdb table, and some are missing; sequencing was by immunoSEQ multiplex PCR. The data show around 12,000 clones, with roughly 60% seen just once and roughly an eighth held by the top ten. With 6 bases clipped from V and 4 bases from J, the junction kept 7 bases outside the gene matches. Germline assignment: CDR1 SGHRS and CDR2 YFSETQ. The CDR3 sequence is 14 residues long. Details on this clone: Its target is unknown.

This TCR came from a person between 40 and 85 years old with oral cavity squamous cell carcinoma. V usage is TRBV5-1 and J usage is TRBJ2-5, with 9 nucleotides matching TRBD1. The starting material was tumor tissue, obtained before nivolumab (anti-PD-1) treatment. The CDR3 nucleotides are TGCGCCAGCAACCCGGGACAGGGAGGAGAGACCCAGTACTTC. Translated, it gives CASNPGQGGETQYF. The full variable domain, completed using reference TRBV5-1 and TRBJ2-5, is KAGVTQTPRYLIKTRGQQVTLSCSPISGHRSVSWYQQTPGQGLQFLFEYFSETQRNKGNFPGRFSGRQFSNSRSEMNVSTLELGDSALYLCASNPGQGGETQYFGPGTRLLVL.